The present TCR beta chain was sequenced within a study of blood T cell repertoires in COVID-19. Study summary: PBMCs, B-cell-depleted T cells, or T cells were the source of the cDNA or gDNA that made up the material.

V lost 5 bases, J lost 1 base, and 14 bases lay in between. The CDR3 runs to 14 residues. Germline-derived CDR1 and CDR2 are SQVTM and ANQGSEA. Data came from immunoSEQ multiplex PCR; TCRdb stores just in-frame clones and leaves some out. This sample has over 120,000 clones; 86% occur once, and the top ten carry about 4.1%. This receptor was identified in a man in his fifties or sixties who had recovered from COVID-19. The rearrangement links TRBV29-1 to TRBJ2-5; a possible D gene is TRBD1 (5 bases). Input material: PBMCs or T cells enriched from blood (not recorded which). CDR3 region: CSVSLRGPQETQYF. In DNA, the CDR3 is TGCAGCGTTAGTCTAAGGGGCCCCCAAGAGACCCAGTACTTC.